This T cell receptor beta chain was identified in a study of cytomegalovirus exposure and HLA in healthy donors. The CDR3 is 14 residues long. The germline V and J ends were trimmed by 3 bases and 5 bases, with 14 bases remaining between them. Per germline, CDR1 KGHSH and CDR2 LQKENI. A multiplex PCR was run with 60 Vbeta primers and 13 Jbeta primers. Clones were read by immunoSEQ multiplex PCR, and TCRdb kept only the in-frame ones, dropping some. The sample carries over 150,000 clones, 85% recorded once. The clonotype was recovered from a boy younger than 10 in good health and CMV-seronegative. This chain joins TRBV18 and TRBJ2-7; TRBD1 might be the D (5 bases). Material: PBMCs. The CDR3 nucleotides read TGTGCCAGCTCACCTTTACAGGCAGGCAACGAGCAGTACTTC. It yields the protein CASSPLQAGNEQYF.